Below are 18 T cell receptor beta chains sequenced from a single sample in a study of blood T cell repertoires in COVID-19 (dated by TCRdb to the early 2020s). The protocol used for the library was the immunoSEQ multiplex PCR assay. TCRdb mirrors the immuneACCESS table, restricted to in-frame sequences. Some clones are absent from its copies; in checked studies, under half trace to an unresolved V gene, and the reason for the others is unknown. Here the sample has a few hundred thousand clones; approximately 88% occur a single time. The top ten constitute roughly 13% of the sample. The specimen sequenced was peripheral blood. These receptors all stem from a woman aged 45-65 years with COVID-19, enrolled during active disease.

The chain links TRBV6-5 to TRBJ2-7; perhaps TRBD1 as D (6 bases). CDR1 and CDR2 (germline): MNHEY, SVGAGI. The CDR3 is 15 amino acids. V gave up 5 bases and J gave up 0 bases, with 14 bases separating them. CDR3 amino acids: CASSRPGTSSYEQYF. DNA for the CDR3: TGTGCCAGCAGTCGACCCGGGACAAGCTCCTACGAGCAGTACTTC.

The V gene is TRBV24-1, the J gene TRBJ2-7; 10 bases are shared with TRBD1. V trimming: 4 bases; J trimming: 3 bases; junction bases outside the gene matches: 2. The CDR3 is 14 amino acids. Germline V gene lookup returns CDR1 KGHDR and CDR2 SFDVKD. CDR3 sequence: CATSDRDRGYEQYF. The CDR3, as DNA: TGTGCCACCAGTGACCGGGACAGGGGCTACGAGCAGTACTTC.

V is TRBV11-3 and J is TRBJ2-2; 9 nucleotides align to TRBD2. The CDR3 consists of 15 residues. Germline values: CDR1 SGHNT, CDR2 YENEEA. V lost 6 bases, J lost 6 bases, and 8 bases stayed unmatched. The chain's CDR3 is CASRQRGAWAGELFF. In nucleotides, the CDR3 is TGTGCCAGCAGACAGCGGGGGGCGTGGGCCGGGGAGCTGTTTTTT.

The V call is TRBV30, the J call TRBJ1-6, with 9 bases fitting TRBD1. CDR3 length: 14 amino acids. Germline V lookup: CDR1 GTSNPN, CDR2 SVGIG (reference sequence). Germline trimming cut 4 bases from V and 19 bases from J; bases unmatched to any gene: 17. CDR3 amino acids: CAWNQGQGFRLLHF. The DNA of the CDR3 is TGTGCCTGGAATCAGGGACAGGGTTTTAGGTTGCTGCACTTT.

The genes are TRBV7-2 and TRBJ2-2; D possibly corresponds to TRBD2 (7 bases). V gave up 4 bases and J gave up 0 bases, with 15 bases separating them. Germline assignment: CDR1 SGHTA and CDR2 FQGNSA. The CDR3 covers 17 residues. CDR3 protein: CASSSLTGGTNTGELFF. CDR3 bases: TGTGCCAGCAGCTCCTTGACGGGGGGCACGAACACCGGGGAGCTGTTTTTT. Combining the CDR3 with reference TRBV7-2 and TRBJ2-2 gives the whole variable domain GAGVSQSPSNKVTEKGKDVELRCDPISGHTALYWYRQSLGQGLEFLIYFQGNSAPDKSGLPSDRFSAERTGGSVSTLTIQRTQQEDSAVYLCASSSLTGGTNTGELFFGEGSRLTVL.

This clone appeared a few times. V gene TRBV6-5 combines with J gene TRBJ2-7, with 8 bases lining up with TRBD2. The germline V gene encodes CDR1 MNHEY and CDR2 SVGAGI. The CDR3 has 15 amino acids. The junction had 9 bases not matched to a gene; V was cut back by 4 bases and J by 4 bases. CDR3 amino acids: CASSLAGSKEYEQYF. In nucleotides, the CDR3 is TGTGCCAGCAGTTTAGCGGGGTCTAAAGAATACGAGCAGTACTTC.

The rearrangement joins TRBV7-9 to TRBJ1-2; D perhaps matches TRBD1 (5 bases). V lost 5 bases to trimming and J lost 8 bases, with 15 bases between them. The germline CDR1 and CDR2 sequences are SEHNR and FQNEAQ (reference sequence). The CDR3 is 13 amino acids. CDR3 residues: CASSLAGRGGYTF. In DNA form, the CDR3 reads TGTGCCAGCAGCCTTGCGGGGCGAGGAGGCTACACCTTC. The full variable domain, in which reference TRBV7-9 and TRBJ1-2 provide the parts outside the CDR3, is DTGVSQNPRHKITKRGQNVTFRCDPISEHNRLYWYRQTLGQGPEFLTYFQNEAQLEKSRLLSDRFSAERPKGSFSTLEIQRTEQGDSAMYLCASSLAGRGGYTFGSGTRLTVV.

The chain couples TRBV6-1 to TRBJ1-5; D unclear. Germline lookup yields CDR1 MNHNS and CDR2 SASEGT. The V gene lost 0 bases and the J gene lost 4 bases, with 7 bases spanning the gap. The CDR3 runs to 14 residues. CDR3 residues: CASSEATTNQPQHF. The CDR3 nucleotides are TGTGCCAGCAGTGAAGCAACAACGAATCAGCCCCAGCATTTT.

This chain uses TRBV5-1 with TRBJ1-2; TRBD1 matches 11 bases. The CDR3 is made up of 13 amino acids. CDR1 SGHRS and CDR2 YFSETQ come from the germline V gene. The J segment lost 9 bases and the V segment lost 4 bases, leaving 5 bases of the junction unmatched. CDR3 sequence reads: CASSEGQGASYTF. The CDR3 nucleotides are TGCGCCAGCAGCGAAGGACAGGGGGCTAGCTACACCTTC. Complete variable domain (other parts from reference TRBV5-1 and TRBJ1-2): KAGVTQTPRYLIKTRGQQVTLSCSPISGHRSVSWYQQTPGQGLQFLFEYFSETQRNKGNFPGRFSGRQFSNSRSEMNVSTLELGDSALYLCASSEGQGASYTFGSGTRLTVV.

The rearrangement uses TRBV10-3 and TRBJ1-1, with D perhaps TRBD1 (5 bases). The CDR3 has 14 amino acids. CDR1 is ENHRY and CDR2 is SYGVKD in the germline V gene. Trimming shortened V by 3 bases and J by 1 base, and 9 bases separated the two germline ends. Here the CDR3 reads CAISETTENTEAFF. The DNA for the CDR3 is TGTGCCATCAGTGAAACGACAGAGAACACTGAAGCTTTCTTT.

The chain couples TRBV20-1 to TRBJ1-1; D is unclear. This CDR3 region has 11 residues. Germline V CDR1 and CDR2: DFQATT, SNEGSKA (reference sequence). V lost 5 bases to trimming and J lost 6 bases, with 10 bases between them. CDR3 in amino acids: CSAVNGPEAFF. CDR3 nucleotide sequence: TGCAGTGCTGTTAATGGCCCTGAAGCTTTCTTT.

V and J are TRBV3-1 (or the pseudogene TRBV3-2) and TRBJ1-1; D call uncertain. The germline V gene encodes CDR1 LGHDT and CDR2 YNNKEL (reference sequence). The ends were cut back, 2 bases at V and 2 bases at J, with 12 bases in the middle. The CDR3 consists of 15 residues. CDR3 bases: TGTGCCAGCAGCCAACATGGTTCAGTTAACACTGAAGCTTTCTTT. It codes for CASSQHGSVNTEAFF.

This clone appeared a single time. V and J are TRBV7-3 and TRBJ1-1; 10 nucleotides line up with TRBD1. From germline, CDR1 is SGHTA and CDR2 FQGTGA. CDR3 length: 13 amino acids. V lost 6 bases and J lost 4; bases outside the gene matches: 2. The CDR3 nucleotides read TGTGCCAGCAGTCGGACAGGGGGCACTGAAGCTTTCTTT. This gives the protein CASSRTGGTEAFF.

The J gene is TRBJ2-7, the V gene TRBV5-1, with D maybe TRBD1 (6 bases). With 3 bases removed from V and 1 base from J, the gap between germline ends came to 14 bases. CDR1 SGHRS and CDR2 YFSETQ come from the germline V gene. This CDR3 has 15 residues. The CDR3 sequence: CASSSQTGPSYEQYF. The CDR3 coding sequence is TGCGCCAGCAGCTCTCAAACAGGGCCGTCCTACGAGCAGTACTTC.

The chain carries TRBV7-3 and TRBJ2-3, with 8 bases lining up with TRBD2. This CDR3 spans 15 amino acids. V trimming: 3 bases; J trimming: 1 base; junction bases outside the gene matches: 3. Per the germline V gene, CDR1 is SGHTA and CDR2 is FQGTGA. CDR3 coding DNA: TGTGCCAGCAGCTTCCGGGGGGGCCGCACAGATACGCAGTATTTT. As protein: CASSFRGGRTDTQYF.

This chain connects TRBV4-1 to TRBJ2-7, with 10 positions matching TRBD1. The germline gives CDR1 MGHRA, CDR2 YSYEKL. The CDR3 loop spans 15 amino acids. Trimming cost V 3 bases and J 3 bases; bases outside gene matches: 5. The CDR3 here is CASSQGQGTFYEQYF. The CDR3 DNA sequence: TGCGCCAGCAGCCAGGGACAGGGGACTTTCTACGAGCAGTACTTC.

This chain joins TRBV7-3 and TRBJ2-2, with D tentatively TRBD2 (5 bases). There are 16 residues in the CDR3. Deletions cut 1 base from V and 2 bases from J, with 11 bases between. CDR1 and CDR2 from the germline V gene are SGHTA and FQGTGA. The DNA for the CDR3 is TGTGCCAGCAGCTTAAAGGCTAGCCCAAACACCGGGGAGCTGTTTTTT. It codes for CASSLKASPNTGELFF. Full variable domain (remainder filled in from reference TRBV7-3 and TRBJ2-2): GAGVSQTPSNKVTEKGKYVELRCDPISGHTALYWYRQSLGQGPEFLIYFQGTGAADDSGLPNDRFFAVRPEGSVSTLKIQRTERGDSAVYLCASSLKASPNTGELFFGEGSRLTVL.

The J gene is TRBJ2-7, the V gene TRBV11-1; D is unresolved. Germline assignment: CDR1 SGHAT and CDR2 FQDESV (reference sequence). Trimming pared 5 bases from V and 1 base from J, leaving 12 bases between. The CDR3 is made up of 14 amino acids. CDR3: CASSPGGGSYEQYF. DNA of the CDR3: TGTGCCAGCAGCCCCGGTGGCGGATCCTACGAGCAGTACTTC.